Each of the 28 T cell receptor beta chains below was sequenced from the same sample in a study of control samples from healthy donors and cancer patients. The method was immunoSEQ multiplex PCR; TCRdb's version includes in-frame clones alone and lacks a portion of them. This sample has about 120,000 clones, with 75% to 90% found just once. Sequences were obtained from PBMCs. The receptors shown here come from a woman between 50 and 59 years old with colorectal cancer.

The chain couples TRBV15 to TRBJ2-1; 10 positions match TRBD2. The length of the CDR3 is 17 residues. V dropped 1 base and J dropped 8; count of bases not matched to a gene: 11. Germline assignment: CDR1 LNHNV and CDR2 YYDKDF (reference sequence). The CDR3 DNA sequence: TGTGCCACCAGCAGAGGGTTGGGCCTAGCGGGAGTTTATGAGCAGTTCTTC. This gives the protein CATSRGLGLAGVYEQFF.

J is TRBJ2-1 and V is TRBV11-2, with 7 bases matching TRBD2. CDR3 length: 16 amino acids. The V gene end was trimmed by 7 bases and the J gene end by 3 bases; junction bases not matched to a gene: 12. The germline V gene has CDR1 SGHAT and CDR2 FQNNGV. CDR3 sequence: CASTQPRPGGYNEQFF. The CDR3 nucleotides are TGTGCCAGCACCCAACCGCGACCGGGAGGCTACAATGAGCAGTTCTTC.

J is TRBJ1-4 and V is TRBV18, with D possibly matching TRBD1 (5 bases). Germline V gene data show CDR1 as KGHSH and CDR2 as LQKENI. The CDR3 is 15 residues long. The germline V and J ends were trimmed by 6 bases and 8 bases, with 19 bases remaining between them. CDR3 DNA sequence: TGTGCCAGCTCCCACGGACAAAATTCCGAAGAAAAACTGTTTTTT. This sequence encodes CASSHGQNSEEKLFF.

This sequence joins TRBV7-8 and TRBJ1-1; 8 bases fit TRBD1. CDR1 is SGHVS, CDR2 FQNEAQ, per germline. The CDR3 length is 15 residues. The J segment lost 5 bases and the V segment lost 2 bases, leaving 7 bases of the junction unmatched. CDR3 DNA: TGTGCCAGCAGCTTACTAACAGGGGGGACGACTGAAGCTTTCTTT. Its protein product is CASSLLTGGTTEAFF.

The rearrangement links TRBV20-1 to TRBJ2-5, with D possibly TRBD2 on 6 matching bases. V lost 3 bases and J lost 4, with 12 bases in between. The germline V gene has CDR1 DFQATT and CDR2 SNEGSKA (reference sequence). The CDR3 length is 13 residues. The CDR3 DNA sequence: TGCAGTGCTAGTGTAACGGGAGTAGAGACCCAGTACTTC. It translates to CSASVTGVETQYF.

The chain is built from TRBV6-1 and TRBJ2-7, with TRBD2 as a possible D gene (6 bases). Germline assignment: CDR1 MNHNS and CDR2 SASEGT. CDR3 size: 15 residues. V lost 1 base and J 3 bases, leaving 13 bases between the germline ends. In nucleotides, the CDR3 is TGTGCCAGCAGTGAAGGATGGGGGAGGATCTACGAGCAGTACTTC. Protein product: CASSEGWGRIYEQYF.

The chain has TRBV3-1 (or the pseudogene TRBV3-2) and TRBJ2-6; D remains unclear. The germline V gene has CDR1 LGHDT and CDR2 YNNKEL (reference sequence). V lost 2 bases, J lost 0 bases, and 5 bases lay in between. The CDR3 runs to 15 residues. CDR3 nucleotides: TGTGCCAGCAGCCAACTGAGCTCTGGGGCCAACGTCCTGACTTTC. Protein product: CASSQLSSGANVLTF.

The CDR3 spells CATESDTGVLIKYF. Here the CDR3 DNA reads TGTGCCACCGAATCGGACACAGGGGTGCTAATTAAGTATTTT. The gene calls are TRBV24-1 and TRBJ2-3; 7 bases match TRBD1. Germline CDR1 KGHDR, CDR2 SFDVKD. CDR3 length: 14 amino acids. The ends lost 9 bases at V and 13 bases at J; junction bases unmatched: 18.

The chain recombines TRBV9 with TRBJ1-2, with 7 bases matching TRBD1. Trimming removed 4 bases from V and 5 bases from J; junction bases left unmatched: 11. The CDR3 length is 15 residues. The V gene's germline CDR1 is SGDLS and CDR2 YYNGEE. CDR3 nucleotide sequence: TGTGCCAGCAGCATCCGGGACAGAGTTGCGTATGGCTACACCTTC. This encodes CASSIRDRVAYGYTF.

The gene calls are TRBV27 and TRBJ2-3; 7 nucleotides align to TRBD1. CDR3 length: 16 amino acids. Trimming removed 0 bases from V and 1 base from J; junction bases left unmatched: 4. CDR1 is MNHEY and CDR2 is SMNVEV in the germline V gene (reference sequence). The CDR3 loop reads CASSLSAGGGTDTQYF. CDR3 nucleotide sequence: TGTGCCAGCAGTTTATCGGCAGGGGGAGGCACAGATACGCAGTATTTT.

This clone was counted between two and nine times. This rearrangement joins TRBV19 to TRBJ1-5; possibly TRBD1 for D (5 bases). V lost 3 bases and J 1 base, leaving 10 bases between the germline ends. Per germline, CDR1 LNHDA and CDR2 SQIVND (reference sequence). There are 15 residues in the CDR3. The CDR3 here is CASSMSDMSNQPQHF. CDR3 sequence (DNA): TGTGCCAGTAGTATGTCGGACATGAGCAATCAGCCCCAGCATTTT.

This chain connects TRBV6-6 to TRBJ1-2; D perhaps matches TRBD1 (6 bases). The length of the CDR3 is 15 residues. Germline CDR1 MNHNY, CDR2 SVGAGI (reference sequence). Trimming cost V 2 bases and J 7 bases, with 17 bases left between them. The CDR3 bases are TGTGCCAGCAGTTACCCTGCCTCCAGGGGCCTTGGCTACACCTTC. This translates into CASSYPASRGLGYTF.

The V call is TRBV7-2, the J call TRBJ1-1; D is unresolved. Germline V gene sequence: CDR1 SGHTA, CDR2 FQGNSA. The CDR3 has 13 amino acids. The germline V and J ends were trimmed by 8 bases and 1 base, with 11 bases remaining between them. The CDR3 nucleotides read TGTGCCAGCTCGGAGGGAGCGAACACTGAAGCTTTCTTT. It translates to CASSEGANTEAFF.

The chain employs TRBV7-8 and TRBJ1-1; D is ambiguous. Germline V gene data show CDR1 as SGHVS and CDR2 as FQNEAQ. The CDR3 contains 14 residues. V lost 2 bases to trimming and J lost 0 bases, with 7 bases between them. The CDR3 sequence is CASSLLKVNTEAFF. DNA of the CDR3: TGTGCCAGCAGCTTACTTAAGGTGAACACTGAAGCTTTCTTT.

The J gene is TRBJ1-2, the V gene TRBV2; TRBD1 matches 7 bases. V lost 5 bases and J lost 2; bases outside the gene matches: 2. Germline V lookup: CDR1 SNHLY, CDR2 FYNNEI. CDR3 length equals 13 residues. The CDR3 bases are TGTGCCAGCAGTACAGGGGCGAACTATGGCTACACCTTC. This encodes CASSTGANYGYTF.

The chain recombines TRBV9 with TRBJ1-6; D is unresolved. In germline, CDR1 is SGDLS, CDR2 YYNGEE. V gave up 3 bases and J gave up 8 bases, with 9 bases separating them. This CDR3 contains 13 residues. The CDR3 DNA sequence: TGTGCCAGCAGCGCGCAAGCCGATTCACCCCTCCACTTT. This translates into CASSAQADSPLHF.

V and J are TRBV28 and TRBJ2-1; 9 nucleotides align to TRBD2. Unmatched junction bases numbered 9, after V lost 8 bases and J lost 4 bases. This CDR3 contains 15 residues. Germline CDR1 is MDHEN and CDR2 is SYDVKM. CDR3 amino acids: CASGDRGRGYNEQFF. In DNA, the CDR3 is TGTGCCAGCGGGGACCGCGGGAGGGGTTACAATGAGCAGTTCTTC.

This sequence joins TRBV2 and TRBJ2-7; D call uncertain. From germline, CDR1 is SNHLY and CDR2 FYNNEI. V lost 3 bases, J lost 6 bases, and 12 bases lay in between. The CDR3 is 13 residues long. For the CDR3, the DNA is TGTGCCAGCAGTGATTTAAATGGTGCCGAGCAGTACTTC. It specifies CASSDLNGAEQYF.

The V call is TRBV13, the J call TRBJ2-7; 7 nucleotides agree with TRBD2. The CDR3 contains 16 residues. The germline CDR1 and CDR2 sequences are PRHDT and FYEKMQ (reference sequence). J lost 6 bases, V lost 4 bases, and 15 bases had no gene match. CDR3: CASSSPSREAPPEQYF. CDR3 coding DNA: TGTGCCAGCAGCTCCCCCTCCCGGGAGGCCCCTCCCGAGCAGTACTTC.

This clone was seen a few times. This chain joins TRBV15 and TRBJ2-7; tentative D call: TRBD1 (6 bases). Trimming left V 9 bases short and J 0 bases short, with 15 bases between. Germline CDR1 LNHNV, CDR2 YYDKDF (reference sequence). This CDR3 region has 14 residues. The CDR3, as DNA: TGTGCCACTGGGGCGCCAGGGGACTCCTACGAGCAGTACTTC. It codes for CATGAPGDSYEQYF.

This clone was seen just once. The chain carries TRBV5-4 and TRBJ2-7, with 7 bases aligning to TRBD1. The CDR3 length is 15 residues. Looked up from germline, CDR1 is SGHNT and CDR2 is YYREEE (reference sequence). J lost 2 bases, V lost 5 bases, and 10 bases had no gene match. This CDR3 is CASSPESGTAYEQYF. The CDR3, as DNA: TGTGCCAGCAGTCCGGAGTCCGGGACAGCCTACGAGCAGTACTTC.

The V and J genes are TRBV13 and TRBJ1-6; D is unclear. Between the trimmed V and J ends, which lost 5 bases and 5 bases, there was a span of 16 bases. This CDR3 comprises 16 residues. CDR1 and CDR2 from the germline V gene are PRHDT and FYEKMQ (reference sequence). As DNA, the CDR3 is TGTGCCAGCAGCCTCCGGGTAGGAGCTAATAATTCACCCCTCCACTTT. Its protein is CASSLRVGANNSPLHF. Using reference TRBV13 and TRBJ1-6 for the parts outside the CDR3, the full variable domain is AAGVIQSPRHLIKEKRETATLKCYPIPRHDTVYWYQQGPGQDPQFLISFYEKMQSDKGSIPDRFSAQQFSDYHSELNMSSLELGDSALYFCASSLRVGANNSPLHFGNGTRLTVT.

This clone appeared a single time. The genes are TRBV9 and TRBJ2-7; D is tentatively TRBD1 or TRBD2 (5 bases each). Germline CDR1 is SGDLS and CDR2 is YYNGEE. This CDR3 is 15 amino acids long. Trimming left V 1 base short and J 3 bases short, with 14 bases between. The CDR3 spells CASSVNGDLIYEQYF. The CDR3 DNA reads TGTGCCAGCAGCGTAAATGGGGACCTAATCTACGAGCAGTACTTC.

V usage is TRBV7-9 and J usage is TRBJ2-2; no reliable D call. CDR3 length equals 13 residues. The germline gives CDR1 SEHNR, CDR2 FQNEAQ (reference sequence). V lost 5 bases and J lost 6, with 10 bases in between. Here the CDR3 reads CASSRIEAGELFF. Written as DNA, the CDR3 is TGTGCCAGCAGCCGAATAGAGGCCGGGGAGCTGTTTTTT.

The chain recombines TRBV12-5 with TRBJ2-1, with D perhaps matching TRBD1 (6 bases). Deletions cut 4 bases from V and 4 bases from J, with 20 bases between. CDR1 LGHNT and CDR2 FRNRAP come from the germline V gene. The length of the CDR3 is 17 residues. The CDR3 nucleotides read TGTGCTAGTGGTTCCGTCAGGGGTACTTCCAATTACAATGAGCAGTTCTTC. As protein: CASGSVRGTSNYNEQFF.

V is TRBV5-1 and J is TRBJ2-2; D not resolved. The CDR3 sequence is 14 residues long. The ends were cut back, 2 bases at V and 2 bases at J, with 7 bases in the middle. CDR1 and CDR2 from the germline V gene are SGHRS and YFSETQ. The CDR3 loop is CASSFSANTGELFF. Here the CDR3 DNA reads TGCGCCAGCAGCTTCAGCGCCAACACCGGGGAGCTGTTTTTT.

The chain recombines TRBV28 with TRBJ2-1; the D gene is possibly TRBD2 (8 bases). V shed 10 bases and J shed 9 bases, with 25 bases lying between them. Germline CDR1 MDHEN, CDR2 SYDVKM. The CDR3 is made up of 15 amino acids. This CDR3 reads CAIDDRERESCEQFF. The CDR3 DNA is TGTGCCATCGACGACAGGGAGCGGGAGAGTTGTGAGCAGTTCTTC.

The J gene is TRBJ1-1, the V gene TRBV13; D not certain. This CDR3 contains 14 residues. The V gene's germline CDR1 is PRHDT and CDR2 FYEKMQ (reference sequence). V gave up 4 bases and J gave up 4 bases, with 13 bases separating them. The DNA for the CDR3 is TGTGCCAGCAGCTCGCTGGTTCGCGGCACTGAAGCTTTCTTT. Amino acid sequence: CASSSLVRGTEAFF.